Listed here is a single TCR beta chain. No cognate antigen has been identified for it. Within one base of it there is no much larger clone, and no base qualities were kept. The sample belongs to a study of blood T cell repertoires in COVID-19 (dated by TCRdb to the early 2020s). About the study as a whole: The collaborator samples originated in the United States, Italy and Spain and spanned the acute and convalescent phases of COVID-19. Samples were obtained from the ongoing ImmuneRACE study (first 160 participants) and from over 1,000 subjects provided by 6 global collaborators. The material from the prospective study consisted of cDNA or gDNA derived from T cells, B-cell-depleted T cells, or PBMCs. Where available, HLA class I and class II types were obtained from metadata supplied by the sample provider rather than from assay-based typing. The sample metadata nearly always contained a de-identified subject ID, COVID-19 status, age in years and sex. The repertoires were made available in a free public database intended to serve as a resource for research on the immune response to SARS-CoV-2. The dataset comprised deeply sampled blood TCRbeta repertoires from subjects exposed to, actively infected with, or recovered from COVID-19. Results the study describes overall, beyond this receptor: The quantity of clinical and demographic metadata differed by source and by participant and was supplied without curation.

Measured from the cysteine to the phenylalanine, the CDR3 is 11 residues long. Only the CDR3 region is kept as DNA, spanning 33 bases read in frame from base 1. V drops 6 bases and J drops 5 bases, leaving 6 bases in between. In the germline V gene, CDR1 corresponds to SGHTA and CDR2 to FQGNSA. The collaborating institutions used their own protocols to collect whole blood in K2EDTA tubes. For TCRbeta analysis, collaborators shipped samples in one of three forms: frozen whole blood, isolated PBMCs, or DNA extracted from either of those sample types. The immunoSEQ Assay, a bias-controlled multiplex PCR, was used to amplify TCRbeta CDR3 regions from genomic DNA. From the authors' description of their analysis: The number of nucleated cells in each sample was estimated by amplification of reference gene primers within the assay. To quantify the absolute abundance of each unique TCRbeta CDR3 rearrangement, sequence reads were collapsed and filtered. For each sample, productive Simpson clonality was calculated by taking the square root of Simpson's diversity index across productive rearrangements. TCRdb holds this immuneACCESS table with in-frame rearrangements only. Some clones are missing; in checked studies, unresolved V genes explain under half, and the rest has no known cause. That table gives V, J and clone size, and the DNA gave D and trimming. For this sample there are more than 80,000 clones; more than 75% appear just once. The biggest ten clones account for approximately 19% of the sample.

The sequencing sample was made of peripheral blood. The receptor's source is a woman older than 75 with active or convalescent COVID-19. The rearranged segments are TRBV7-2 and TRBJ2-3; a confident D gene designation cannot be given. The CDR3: CASSPLDTQYF. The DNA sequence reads TGTGCCAGCAGTCCTTTAGATACGCAGTATTTT. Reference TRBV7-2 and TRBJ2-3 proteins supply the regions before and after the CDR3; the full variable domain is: GAGVSQSPSNKVTEKGKDVELRCDPISGHTALYWYRQSLGQGLEFLIYFQGNSAPDKSGLPSDRFSAERTGGSVSTLTIQRTQQEDSAVYLCASSPLDTQYFGPGTRLTVL.